The rows below give T cell receptor beta chains drawn from one sample of a study of CD8 T cells in Susac syndrome. MiXCR, run by TCRdb on the immunoSEQ multiplex PCR reads, gives a single entry per CDR3 protein. The profile covers hundreds of thousands of distinct CDR3 sequences, with roughly 90% appearing a single time and about 0.12% taken by the ten largest. Input material: CD8+ T cells from PBMCs. The receptors come from a human donor with multiple sclerosis. Both conserved end residues are part of each CDR3. The D gene is left open where the match is weak. Part of the rows lack a size; the others show once, few, many or a class for expanded clones.

TRBV5-6	NA	few	TRBJ2-3	CASSLSTDTQYF	TGTGCCAGCAGCTTATCTACAGATACGCAGTATTTT
TRBV3-1	TRBD2	NA	TRBJ2-1	CASSQASGGRAANEQFF	TGTGCCAGCAGCCAAGCTTCGGGCGGGAGGGCCGCAAATGAGCAGTTCTTC
TRBV7-2	NA	NA	TRBJ2-3	CASSSVGDTQYF	TGTGCCAGCAGCTCCGTTGGGGATACGCAGTATTTT
TRBV7-8	NA	NA	TRBJ2-1	CASTTRDSRYNEQFF	TGTGCCAGCACTACAAGGGACTCCCGCTACAATGAGCAGTTCTTC
TRBV4-1	NA	once	TRBJ2-7	CASSQDPEGGSSYEQYF	TGCGCCAGCAGCCAAGATCCAGAAGGGGGGAGCTCCTACGAGCAGTACTTC
TRBV19	NA	NA	TRBJ2-3	CATSGRDTDTQYF	TGTGCCACATCTGGACGGGACACAGATACGCAGTATTTT
TRBV12-3/TRBV12-4	NA	once	TRBJ2-3	CASKAGDTQYF	TGTGCCAGCAAGGCGGGAGATACGCAGTATTTT
TRBV20-1	TRBD2	NA	TRBJ2-1	CSARGSGSYEQFF	TGCAGTGCTCGGGGTAGCGGGAGTTATGAGCAGTTCTTC
TRBV7-8	NA	few	TRBJ2-5	CASSPGTGFQETQYF	TGTGCCAGCAGCCCCGGCACTGGCTTCCAAGAGACCCAGTACTTC
TRBV29-1	NA	once	TRBJ2-1	CSVVLSSYNEQFF	TGCAGCGTAGTTCTTAGCTCCTACAATGAGCAGTTCTTC
TRBV6-6	TRBD1	NA	TRBJ1-2	CASSKPGQNHTF	TGTGCCAGCAGTAAACCGGGACAGAACCACACCTTC
TRBV2	NA	NA	TRBJ2-7	CASTGGTVSFEQYF	TGTGCCAGCACCGGAGGGACCGTAAGTTTCGAGCAGTACTTC
TRBV5-1	NA	NA	TRBJ1-2	CASSQPGTQGYTF	TGCGCCAGCAGTCAGCCAGGGACGCAGGGCTACACCTTC
TRBV3-1	NA	NA	TRBJ2-7	CASSQTWYEQYF	TGTGCCAGCAGCCAGACTTGGTACGAGCAGTACTTC
TRBV27	NA	NA	TRBJ2-7	CASSLSSSETKQYF	TGTGCCAGCAGTTTATCGTCCTCCGAGACGAAGCAGTACTTC
TRBV19	NA	NA	TRBJ2-7	CASSIFAGRAYEQYF	TGTGCCAGTAGTATCTTCGCAGGAAGGGCCTACGAGCAGTACTTC
TRBV7-3	TRBD2	NA	TRBJ2-3	CASSLNGLAGDTQYF	TGTGCCAGCAGCTTAAACGGACTAGCGGGAGATACGCAGTATTTT
TRBV6-5	TRBD2	NA	TRBJ2-5	CASSYRASGGETQYF	TGTGCCAGCAGTTATAGGGCTAGCGGGGGTGAGACCCAGTACTTC
TRBV5-6	TRBD2	NA	TRBJ2-3	CASSPGLATDTQYF	TGTGCCAGCAGCCCGGGACTAGCGACAGATACGCAGTATTTT
TRBV29-1	TRBD2	NA	TRBJ2-1	CSVEGKSGGAYNEQFF	TGCAGCGTTGAGGGGAAAAGCGGGGGAGCCTACAATGAGCAGTTCTTC
TRBV6-1	NA	once	TRBJ1-5	CASSDTDSNQPQHF	TGTGCCAGCAGTGACACAGATAGCAATCAGCCCCAGCATTTT